These 7 T cell receptor beta chains share one sample of origin, sequenced in a study of radiotherapy plus CTLA-4 blockade in lung cancer. Generated by immunoSEQ multiplex PCR, the TCRdb table keeps only in-frame clones and is missing some. Of 52,000 or so clones detected, approximately 80% appear once; the ten largest clones hold roughly 3.5%. The starting material was peripheral blood, obtained from a patient treated with radiotherapy plus ipilimumab. Source of these receptors: a human donor with non-small cell lung cancer who had a partial response to radiotherapy plus ipilimumab.

The chain recombines TRBV14 with TRBJ2-5, with D uncertain. CDR1 SGHDN and CDR2 FVKESK come from the germline V gene. The CDR3 consists of 14 residues. Trimming took off 4 bases at V and 5 bases at J, with 14 bases between the two ends. The DNA for the CDR3 is TGTGCCAGCAGCCTACCCTCCTTTCGGGAGACCCAGTACTTC. Its protein is CASSLPSFRETQYF.

J is TRBJ2-7 and V is TRBV2; 8 bases map to TRBD1. The germline gives CDR1 SNHLY, CDR2 FYNNEI. Germline trimming cut 7 bases from V and 0 bases from J; bases unmatched to any gene: 8. The length of the CDR3 is 15 residues. CDR3 DNA: TGTGCCAGCAAGCTCCCGGGACAGGACTCCTACGAGCAGTACTTC. It encodes CASKLPGQDSYEQYF.

This clone was detected once. The genes are TRBV5-4 and TRBJ2-5, with 9 bases lining up with TRBD2. The ends lost 4 bases at V and 5 bases at J; junction bases unmatched: 12. The length of the CDR3 is 16 residues. Per the germline V gene, CDR1 is SGHNT and CDR2 is YYREEE (reference sequence). The CDR3 protein is CASSPVVAGGAETQYF. CDR3 DNA sequence: TGTGCCAGCAGCCCCGTGGTGGCGGGGGGGGCGGAGACCCAGTACTTC.

In DNA form, the CDR3 reads TGTGCCAGCAGCTTAGAAATAGGGAGCTCACCCCTCCACTTT. Translating gives CASSLEIGSSPLHF. The gene calls are TRBV11-2 and TRBJ1-6, with D unresolved. CDR3 size: 14 residues. Germline CDR1 reads SGHAT; CDR2 reads FQNNGV. V lost 0 bases, J lost 10 bases, and 10 bases lay in between.

The chain employs TRBV5-4 and TRBJ2-7, with TRBD2 matching over 14 bases. Trimming removed 4 bases from V and 6 bases from J; junction bases left unmatched: 6. The CDR3 has 15 residues. Germline V lookup: CDR1 SGHNT, CDR2 YYREEE (reference sequence). CDR3 DNA sequence: TGTGCCAGCAGCCTGGGGACTAGCGGGGGAAGCGAGCAGTACTTC. Protein sequence: CASSLGTSGGSEQYF.

The V gene is TRBV19, the J gene TRBJ2-5; 9 nucleotides line up with TRBD1. The CDR3 loop spans 13 amino acids. V trimming: 5 bases; J trimming: 5 bases; junction bases outside the gene matches: 3. Germline-derived CDR1 and CDR2 are LNHDA and SQIVND (reference sequence). The CDR3 nucleotides are TGTGCCAGTAGTGGGACAGGGATCGAGACCCAGTACTTC. It encodes CASSGTGIETQYF.

The chain joins TRBV6-6 to TRBJ2-7; 9 bases are a match to TRBD1. This CDR3 comprises 15 residues. In germline, CDR1 is MNHNY, CDR2 SVGAGI (reference sequence). Germline trimming cut 6 bases from V and 3 bases from J; bases unmatched to any gene: 9. This CDR3 is CASSSITGGGYEQYF. In DNA, the CDR3 is TGTGCCAGCAGCTCAATCACAGGGGGCGGCTACGAGCAGTACTTC.